The subject of this entry is one TCR beta chain. Its target antigen remains unknown. No much larger clone is present one base from it, and per-base qualities are unavailable. Libraries were built with RACE. The instrument given in TCRdb is NextSeq 500. Library preparation attached unique molecular identifiers to individual cDNA molecules for quantitative, reproducible TCR counting. Both TCR alpha and TCR beta chains were sequenced from each blood RNA sample. As for how the authors treated the data: Samples had a median of 95,638 TCRs, with a range from about 23,224 to 750,000. The Decombinator software suite was used to annotate the V, J and CDR3 of the TCR reads. For the PS versus PT1 abundance plots, all samples were subsampled to the same number of TCRs (28,000). TCRs were defined as expanded if absent before sensitization and observed at least eight times at the 2-week time point. TCRdb ran its own pipeline on the public reads, namely fastp trimming at Q25 and MiXCR clone calling, and kept in-frame beta chains. Rows are unified per CDR3 protein, each entry keeping the most common DNA and genes. TCRdb's processing, not the study's, gives the V and J calls here. Counted in this sample were around 330,000 distinct CDR3 sequences; over 5% of them appeared once. More than 8% of the sample belongs to the ten largest clones.

This record belongs to a study of human T cells and chemical hapten exposure (dated by TCRdb to the early 2020s). Regarding the study in general: For sensitization, 2% DPC in acetone was applied to an approximately 2 cm by approximately 2 cm area of upper inner arm skin. Weekly therapeutic DPC doses were additionally applied to the scalp of patients throughout the roughly 25-week study period. Patch tests used Finn chambers with 0.01% DPC on the upper back, scored after 6 days by International Contact Dermatitis Research Group standards. Alopecia areata with under or over 50% scalp involvement, alopecia totalis and alopecia universalis were represented in the patient cohort, which was mostly female. Libraries were combined into a pool for sequencing, and differences in TCR yield between samples came mainly from small differences in library volumes within the pool. In alopecia patients, the study followed how the peripheral blood TCR repertoire changed in vivo over primary and secondary sensitization to diphenylcyclopropenone (DPC), a hapten. Blood was sampled from patients pre-sensitization (week 0) and at 2, 6 and about 24 weeks after DPC sensitization. For TCR sequencing, blood came from about 29 alopecia patients at anywhere from one to four time points (pre-sensitization, 2, 6 and 24 weeks). What the study reported, not specific to this receptor: Because every patient had alopecia, a presumed autoimmune disease, the patients' immune response might differ from that of healthy individuals. Expanded TCRs formed significantly more large CDR3 similarity clusters than pre-sensitization or healthy control sets, consistent with antigen-driven responses. The number of PT1 expanded TCRs positively correlated with patch test score, significant at thresholds 8, 16 and 32 but not 4. The number of TCRs above 1 in 1000 frequency did not change with DPC sensitization; there was no evidence of global repertoire structure alterations. Repeated subsampling changed both the strength of the expansion versus patch-test correlation and the threshold at which that correlation became significant.

The label giving this sample's time point can be read as: pre-sensitization, week 0. The treatment or condition label corresponds to: therapeutic diphenylcyclopropenone sensitization with weekly scalp DPC. At each patch-test visit, blood was drawn before the patch test was applied. To be eligible, patients had to be aged 18 to 70, diagnosed with alopecia and judged suitable for DPC therapy, while pregnant patients were excluded. Unfractionated whole blood was collected in Tempus Blood RNA tubes, and total RNA was extracted from that blood. The TCR was taken from a young woman with alopecia areata. Some clones in this sample may be carry-over from other donors' samples. The sample in question was whole blood, obtained in connection with sensitization to the hapten diphenylcyclopropenone (DPC).

The sequenced DNA: TGTGCCAGCAGTCCTGGCAGGGGGCTAAGCCAGCCCCAGCATTTT. Its product reads: CASSPGRGLSQPQHF. Recombination linked TRBV27 to TRBJ1-5; the junction holds 8 bases that match TRBD1. The germline V gene (reference sequence) specifies MNHEY as CDR1 and SMNVEV as CDR2. The CDR3 spans 15 residues, from the cysteine through the phenylalanine. Only the CDR3 region is kept as DNA, spanning 45 bases read in frame from base 1. V is trimmed back by 5 bases and J by 7 bases, and the junction contains 10 bases that no gene match accounts for.